The T cell receptor (beta chain) under discussion was sequenced for a study of T-cell memory formation after mild COVID-19. General observations from the study: SARS-CoV-2 specificity was not confirmed for second-wave clones peaking on day 37. Cross-reactive memory seemingly joined, as some responding clones were found in pre-infection memory.

CDR3 length: 13 residues. CDR1 and CDR2 from the germline V gene are MNHEY and SMNVEV (reference sequence). Trimming shortened V by 3 bases and J by 4 bases, and 9 bases separated the two germline ends. Using constant-segment primers, 5'RACE produced TCR alpha and TCR beta cDNA libraries carrying sample barcodes and UMIs. TCRdb used MiXCR to reprocess the 5' RACE reads, holding one entry per CDR3 protein. The sample lists hundreds of thousands of distinct CDR3 sequences, over 15% occurring once. This clonotype was seen more than once but under ten times. Its antigen is unknown. Sample: PBMCs or a T cell subset sorted from them (not recorded which). The chain combines TRBV27 with TRBJ1-2; D might be TRBD1 (6 bases). The origin of this receptor is a man aged 18 to 29 who had mild COVID-19 (a few samples of this study predate the infection). Cell type and time point are not known. DNA of the CDR3: TGTGCCAGCAGTTTCACCAGGGGCTATGGCTACACCTTC. It translates to CASSFTRGYGYTF.